This section outlines one T cell receptor (beta chain) sequence together with its context. The V end lost 4 bases, the J end lost 8 bases, and 20 bases lay between the germline ends. CDR3 length equals 15 residues. From germline, CDR1 is SGHVS and CDR2 FQNEAQ. The source of the sample is a study of response to subunit inactivated influenza vaccine. TCRdb re-derived calls from the RT-PCR reads in MiXCR, one entry per CDR3 protein. There are roughly 500,000 distinct CDR3 sequences in the sample; less than 25% occur only once, and approximately 3% lies in the top ten. These same data were also listed under a study on T cells expressing NK-cell markers. This second study says: TCR beta cDNA was made by 5'RACE template switching with UMIs.

This TCR was recovered from a man in his forties or fifties who received an inactivated influenza vaccine. V usage is TRBV7-8 and J usage is TRBJ1-2, with a weak D call TRBD1 (6 bases). The input for sequencing was CD4+ T cells sorted from PBMCs, taken 11 to 12 days after vaccination. CDR3 coding DNA: TGTGCCAGCAGCTATTCTGGGGGCGCGCATAGAGGCTACACCTTC. It is translated as CASSYSGGAHRGYTF.